This TCR beta chain was retrieved from a study of T cells in narcolepsy. Study results and limitations: Healthy controls reportedly lacked the autoreactive clonotypes serially found in patients' blood.

Only in-frame clones appear in the TCRdb table, and some are missing; sequencing was by immunoSEQ multiplex PCR. The table lists roughly 25,000 clones, around 83% of them singletons. V lost 4 bases to trimming and J lost 4 bases; unmatched junction nucleotides: 9. The germline V gene encodes CDR1 SGHTA and CDR2 FQGNSA. The CDR3 loop spans 17 amino acids. On this clone itself: Antigen unknown.

The sequence was obtained from a human donor with narcolepsy. The material sequenced was CD45RA- memory CD4+ T cells from PBMCs. This rearrangement joins TRBV7-2 to TRBJ2-7, with TRBD2 identical over 14 bases. CDR3 region: CASSYAMTSGRAYEQYF. In DNA, the CDR3 is TGTGCCAGCAGCTACGCCATGACTAGCGGGAGGGCTTACGAGCAGTACTTC.